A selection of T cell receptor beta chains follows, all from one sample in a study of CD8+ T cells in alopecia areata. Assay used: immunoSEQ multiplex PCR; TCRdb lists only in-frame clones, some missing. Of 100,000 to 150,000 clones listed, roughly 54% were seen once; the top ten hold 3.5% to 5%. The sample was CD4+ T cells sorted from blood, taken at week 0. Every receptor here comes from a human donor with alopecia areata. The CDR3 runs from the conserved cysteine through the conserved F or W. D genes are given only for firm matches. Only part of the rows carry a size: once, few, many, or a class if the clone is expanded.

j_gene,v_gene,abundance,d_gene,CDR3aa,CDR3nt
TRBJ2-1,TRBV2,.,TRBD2,CASTAWTSGSSEQFF,TGTGCCAGCACTGCGTGGACTAGCGGGAGTAGTGAGCAGTTCTTC
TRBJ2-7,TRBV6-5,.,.,CASTANRDTGEQYF,TGTGCCAGCACCGCTAACCGGGACACCGGCGAGCAGTACTTC
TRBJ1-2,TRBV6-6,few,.,CASSYLPDGYTF,TGTGCCAGCAGTTACCTCCCGGATGGCTACACCTTC
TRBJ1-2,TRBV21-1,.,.,CASSGYFTGDLNYGYTF,TGTGCCAGCAGCGGATACTTCACAGGGGATCTTAACTATGGCTACACCTTC
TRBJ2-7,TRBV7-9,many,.,CASSSRYRPYEQYF,TGTGCCAGCAGCTCCCGGTACAGACCCTACGAGCAGTACTTC
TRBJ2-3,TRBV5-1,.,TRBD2,CASYRLAGDTDTQYF,TGCGCCAGCTATCGACTAGCGGGGGACACAGATACGCAGTATTTT
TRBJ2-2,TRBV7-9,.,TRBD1,CASSPRGQVANTGELFF,TGTGCCAGCAGCCCCAGGGGGCAGGTCGCGAACACCGGGGAGCTGTTTTTT
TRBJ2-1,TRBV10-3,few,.,CAISDQRAYNEQFF,TGTGCCATCAGTGATCAGCGGGCGTACAATGAGCAGTTCTTC
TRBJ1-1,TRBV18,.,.,CASSPNREDTEAFF,TGTGCCAGCTCACCCAACAGAGAAGACACTGAAGCTTTCTTT
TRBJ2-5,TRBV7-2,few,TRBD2,CASSRGLAGDQETQYF,TGTGCCAGCAGCAGGGGACTAGCGGGAGACCAAGAGACCCAGTACTTC
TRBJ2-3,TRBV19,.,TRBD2,CASSQPSGGGNTQYF,TGTGCCAGTAGCCAGCCTAGCGGGGGGGGAAATACGCAGTATTTT
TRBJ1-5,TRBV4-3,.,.,CASSQETGPQHF,TGCGCCAGCAGCCAAGAAACTGGGCCCCAGCATTTT
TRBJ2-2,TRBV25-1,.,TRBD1,CASRPGQGWGTGELFF,TGTGCCAGCAGACCGGGACAGGGGTGGGGCACCGGGGAGCTGTTTTTT
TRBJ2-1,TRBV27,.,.,CASSLGGTRNNEQFF,TGTGCCAGCAGTTTAGGTGGGACTCGTAACAATGAGCAGTTCTTC
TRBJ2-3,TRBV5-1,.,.,CASSFEGPGDTQYF,TGCGCCAGCAGCTTCGAGGGGCCTGGAGATACGCAGTATTTT
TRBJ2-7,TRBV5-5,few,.,CASSGGPTGYEQYF,TGTGCCAGCAGCGGGGGACCGACGGGATACGAGCAGTACTTC
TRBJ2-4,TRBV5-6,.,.,CASSFTRVNIQYF,TGTGCCAGCAGCTTTACCAGGGTCAACATTCAGTACTTC
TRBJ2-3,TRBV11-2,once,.,CASSLSHGTPADTQYF,TGTGCCAGCAGCTTATCACACGGGACCCCAGCAGATACGCAGTATTTT
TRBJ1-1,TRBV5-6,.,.,CASSLQGRTEAFF,TGTGCCAGCAGCTTGCAGGGTCGCACTGAAGCTTTCTTT
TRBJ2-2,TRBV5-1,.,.,CASSPYEVRDTGELFF,TGCGCCAGCAGCCCCTACGAGGTGCGGGACACCGGGGAGCTGTTTTTT
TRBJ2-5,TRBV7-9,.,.,CASSLPRGETQYF,TGTGCCAGCAGCTTACCCAGGGGAGAGACCCAGTACTTC
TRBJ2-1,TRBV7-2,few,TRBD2,CASRASGSEQFF,TGTGCCAGCAGGGCTAGCGGGAGTGAGCAGTTCTTC
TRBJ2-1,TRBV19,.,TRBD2,CASSRSRGGIEQFF,TGTGCCAGTAGTCGTTCGCGGGGGGGGATTGAGCAGTTCTTC
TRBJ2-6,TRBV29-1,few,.,CSVAASGANVLTF,TGCAGCGTTGCGGCGTCTGGGGCCAACGTCCTGACTTTC
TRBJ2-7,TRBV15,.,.,CATSRERTYEQYF,TGTGCCACCAGCAGGGAGCGGACCTACGAGCAGTACTTC
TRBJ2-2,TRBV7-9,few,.,CASSLGFQGLYTGELFF,TGTGCCAGCAGCTTAGGGTTCCAAGGACTCTACACCGGGGAGCTGTTTTTT
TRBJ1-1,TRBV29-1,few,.,CSVAGGHTEAFF,TGCAGCGTTGCTGGGGGGCACACTGAAGCTTTCTTT
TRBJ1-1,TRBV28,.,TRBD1,CAINGQGRNTEAFF,TGTGCCATTAACGGACAGGGAAGGAACACTGAAGCTTTCTTT
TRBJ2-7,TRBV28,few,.,CASSLATSYEQYF,TGTGCCAGCAGTTTAGCGACTAGCTACGAGCAGTACTTC
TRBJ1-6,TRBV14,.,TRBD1,CASSLGTANSPLHF,TGTGCCAGCAGCCTCGGGACAGCCAATTCACCCCTCCACTTT
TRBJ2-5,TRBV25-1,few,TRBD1,CASRTRQGPSETQYF,TGTGCCAGCAGAACCCGACAGGGGCCGTCGGAGACCCAGTACTTC
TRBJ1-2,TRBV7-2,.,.,CASSPGPTPNYGYTF,TGTGCCAGCAGCCCGGGACCGACACCTAACTATGGCTACACCTTC
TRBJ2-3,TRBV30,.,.,CAWREKDRTDTQYF,TGTGCCTGGAGGGAGAAGGATAGAACAGATACGCAGTATTTT
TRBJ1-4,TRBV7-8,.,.,CASSLAGPGTNEKLFF,TGTGCCAGCAGCTTAGCAGGACCCGGGACTAATGAAAAACTGTTTTTT
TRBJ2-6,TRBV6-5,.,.,CASRGGSSGANVLTF,TGTGCCAGCAGGGGAGGCAGCTCTGGGGCCAACGTCCTGACTTTC
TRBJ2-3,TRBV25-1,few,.,CASSDGRADTQYF,TGTGCCAGCAGTGACGGGCGAGCAGATACGCAGTATTTT
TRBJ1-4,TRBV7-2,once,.,CASSLATESEKLFF,TGTGCCAGCAGCTTAGCGACGGAGAGCGAAAAACTGTTTTTT
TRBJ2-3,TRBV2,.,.,CASRLLAVTDTQYF,TGTGCCAGCAGATTACTCGCGGTCACAGATACGCAGTATTTT
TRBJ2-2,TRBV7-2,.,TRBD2,CASSPRGSGELFF,TGTGCCAGCAGCCCGCGGGGGTCCGGGGAGCTGTTTTTT
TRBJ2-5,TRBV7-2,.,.,CASSPGRLVGETQYF,TGTGCCAGCAGCCCGGGACGCCTGGTAGGGGAGACCCAGTACTTC
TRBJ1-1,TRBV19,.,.,CASSSLNEGSEAFF,TGTGCCAGTAGTAGCCTAAACGAGGGATCTGAAGCTTTCTTT
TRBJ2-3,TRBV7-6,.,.,CASSTRGGISTDTQYF,TGTGCCAGCAGCACACGGGGAGGTATTAGCACAGATACGCAGTATTTT
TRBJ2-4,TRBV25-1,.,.,CASSDRGKNIQYF,TGTGCCAGCAGTGATAGGGGAAAAAACATTCAGTACTTC
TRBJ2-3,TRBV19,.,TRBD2,CASSILGLAEADTQYF,TGTGCCAGTAGTATTCTGGGACTAGCGGAGGCAGATACGCAGTATTTT
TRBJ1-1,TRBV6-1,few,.,CASSEMTDTEAFF,TGTGCCAGCAGTGAAATGACCGACACTGAAGCTTTCTTT
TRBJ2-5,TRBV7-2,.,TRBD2,CASSLVAGGKETQYF,TGTGCCAGCAGTTTAGTAGCGGGGGGGAAGGAGACCCAGTACTTC
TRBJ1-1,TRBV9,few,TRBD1,CASSGQGAGTEAFF,TGTGCCAGCAGCGGACAGGGGGCAGGGACTGAAGCTTTCTTT
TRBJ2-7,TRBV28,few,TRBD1,CASSAPGQGLTKQYF,TGTGCCAGCAGTGCGCCGGGACAGGGACTTACGAAGCAGTACTTC
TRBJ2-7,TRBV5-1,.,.,CASSGDPGFYEQYF,TGCGCCAGCAGCGGCGATCCAGGGTTCTACGAGCAGTACTTC
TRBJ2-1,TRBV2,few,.,CASSVTGAYYNEQFF,TGTGCCAGCAGTGTTACGGGGGCCTACTACAATGAGCAGTTCTTC
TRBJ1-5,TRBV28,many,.,CASRGARDYQPQHF,TGTGCCAGCCGGGGAGCCAGGGATTATCAGCCCCAGCATTTT
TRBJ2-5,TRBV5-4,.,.,CASSSDGLVETQYF,TGTGCCAGCAGCTCGGACGGGTTGGTAGAGACCCAGTACTTC
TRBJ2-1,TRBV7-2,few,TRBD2,CASSLSGRPRNEQFF,TGTGCCAGCAGCCTTAGCGGGAGGCCGAGGAATGAGCAGTTCTTC